Following are 3 T cell receptor beta chains from one sample sequenced in a study of blood T cell repertoires in COVID-19. Here immunoSEQ multiplex PCR was the method, and the copy in TCRdb shows in-frame clones only, minus some. The table shows about 260,000 clones, with approximately 90% occurring only once. Sequencing was done on a sample of peripheral blood. These receptors all stem from a man in his sixties who had recovered from COVID-19.

This clone was detected once. The V gene is TRBV6-2 or TRBV6-3, the J gene TRBJ2-7; possibly TRBD1 for D (5 bases). This CDR3 spans 14 amino acids. V was pared by 0 bases and J by 0 bases, with 6 bases between. Germline CDR1 and CDR2: MNHEY and SVGEGT. The CDR3 DNA reads TGTGCCAGCAGTTACTCGGACAACTCCTACGAGCAGTACTTC. It yields the protein CASSYSDNSYEQYF.

This clone was observed once. The J gene is TRBJ2-7, the V gene TRBV29-1; D not resolved. This CDR3 has 15 residues. V was shortened by 0 bases and J by 4 bases, with 16 bases between the two germline ends. Looked up from germline, CDR1 is SQVTM and CDR2 is ANQGSEA. CDR3 in DNA: TGCAGCGTTGAAGACCCCGGCCCAGAGGTTTACGAGCAGTACTTC. This sequence encodes CSVEDPGPEVYEQYF.

The chain combines TRBV30 with TRBJ1-5; TRBD1 matches 8 bases. With 1 base clipped from V and 3 bases from J, the junction kept 8 bases outside the gene matches. The CDR3 totals 16 residues. The germline CDR1 and CDR2 sequences are GTSNPN and SVGIG (reference sequence). CDR3 DNA sequence: TGTGCCTGGAGTGCGGGTACAGGGGGTTACAATCAGCCCCAGCATTTT. Residues: CAWSAGTGGYNQPQHF.